This entry lists 8 T cell receptor beta chains sequenced from one sample in a study of blood T cell repertoires in COVID-19. TCRdb's table, derived via immunoSEQ multiplex PCR, lists solely in-frame clones and lacks some. Of roughly 390,000 clones in the sample, about 87% were seen once. The sequenced sample was peripheral blood. The receptors were sampled from a woman under 40 with COVID-19, enrolled during active disease.

The V and J genes are TRBV19 and TRBJ2-7; TRBD2 aligns across 8 bases. Germline V gives CDR1 LNHDA, CDR2 SQIVND (reference sequence). V was pared by 5 bases and J by 3 bases, with 6 bases of the junction left unmatched. The CDR3 is 14 residues long. CDR3 sequence reads: CASSGGLGFYEQYF. The CDR3 coding sequence is TGTGCCAGTAGTGGGGGACTAGGCTTCTACGAGCAGTACTTC.

This chain links TRBV5-6 with TRBJ1-5; 11 nucleotides line up with TRBD1. The junction had 7 bases not matched to a gene; V was cut back by 4 bases and J by 4 bases. The CDR3 is 16 amino acids. Germline V gene data show CDR1 as SGHDT and CDR2 as YYEEEE. DNA of the CDR3: TGTGCCAGCAGCCTGGGGACAGGGGGTCATAATCAGCCCCAGCATTTT. Translating gives CASSLGTGGHNQPQHF. Complete variable domain (other parts from reference TRBV5-6 and TRBJ1-5): DAGVTQSPTHLIKTRGQQVTLRCSPKSGHDTVSWYQQALGQGPQFIFQYYEEEERQRGNFPDRFSGHQFPNYSSELNVNALLLGDSALYLCASSLGTGGHNQPQHFGDGTRLSIL.

The chain carries TRBV5-4 and TRBJ2-4; maybe TRBD1 (6 bases). CDR3 size: 16 residues. V lost 0 bases to trimming and J lost 3 bases, with 13 bases between them. Germline CDR1 reads SGHNT; CDR2 reads YYREEE (reference sequence). This CDR3 is CASSLVQGVGKNIQYF. Here the CDR3 DNA reads TGTGCCAGCAGCTTGGTACAGGGAGTGGGCAAAAACATTCAGTACTTC.

The chain uses TRBV7-9 and TRBJ2-7, with D perhaps TRBD1 (6 bases). The length of the CDR3 is 14 residues. Germline V gene sequence: CDR1 SEHNR, CDR2 FQNEAQ (reference sequence). V was trimmed by 7 bases and J by 0 bases, leaving 13 bases between them. The CDR3 sequence: CASTQTGSSYEQYF. The CDR3 DNA reads TGTGCCAGCACTCAGACAGGTTCCTCCTACGAGCAGTACTTC. The whole variable domain, filled in from reference TRBV7-9 and TRBJ2-7, reads DTGVSQNPRHKITKRGQNVTFRCDPISEHNRLYWYRQTLGQGPEFLTYFQNEAQLEKSRLLSDRFSAERPKGSFSTLEIQRTEQGDSAMYLCASTQTGSSYEQYFGPGTRLTVT.

The chain recombines TRBV4-3 with TRBJ1-1; unclear D gene. Per the germline V gene, CDR1 is LGHNA and CDR2 is YSLEER. V was clipped by 1 base and J by 3 bases, with 15 bases between them. The CDR3 sequence is 16 residues long. DNA of the CDR3: TGCGCCAGCAGCCAAGGGTTTGTTCCGGGGTACACTGAAGCTTTCTTT. It yields the protein CASSQGFVPGYTEAFF.

The genes are TRBV16 and TRBJ2-5; TRBD1 aligns across 9 bases. With V trimmed by 3 bases and J by 7 bases, 9 bases remained unmatched. Germline lookup yields CDR1 KGHSY and CDR2 FQNENV. The CDR3 length is 15 residues. CDR3 amino acids: CASSHPDRGSGTQYF. In nucleotides, the CDR3 is TGTGCCAGCAGCCACCCGGACAGGGGTTCGGGGACCCAGTACTTC.

The chain employs TRBV10-3 and TRBJ2-7; possibly TRBD2 for D (6 bases). CDR1 and CDR2 (germline): ENHRY, SYGVKD. The CDR3 length is 12 residues. Trimming pared 3 bases from V and 6 bases from J, leaving 9 bases between. Here the CDR3 reads CAISERGSEQYF. CDR3 nucleotide sequence: TGTGCCATCAGTGAACGGGGGAGCGAGCAGTACTTC.

This clone has only one observation. Here the CDR3 DNA reads TGTGCCAGCAGTTACCTGGGACAGCAAAACACCATATATTTT. It yields the protein CASSYLGQQNTIYF. The chain links TRBV6-6 to TRBJ1-3; 7 positions match TRBD1. Germline V gene data show CDR1 as MNHNY and CDR2 as SVGAGI (reference sequence). The junction had 4 bases not matched to a gene; V was cut back by 2 bases and J by 6 bases. The CDR3 covers 14 residues.